This note documents a single T cell receptor (beta chain) sequence. The target of this receptor is not known. Base-call qualities are not available, and no considerably larger clone is one nucleotide away. These data are taken from a study of cytomegalovirus exposure and HLA in healthy donors listed by TCRdb under 2017. A note on the overall study: An earlier analysis of 587 of the donors reported about 280 Gb of sequence data and some 110 million unique TCR beta sequences obtained from 180 million or so T cells. An early release that covered about 640 HLA-typed donors contained around 330 gigabases of sequencing data and 70 million to 100 million unique TCR sequences. The study used immunosequencing to profile the T cell repertoires of some 600 subjects and linked those repertoires to cytomegalovirus serostatus. The number of donors typed differed by locus, with roughly 629-640 for A, B, C, DRB1 and DQB1, 522 for DQA1, approximately 580 for DPA1, and over 400 for DPB1. Several DR-DQ haplotypes were handled as single units for association and clustering because linkage in the cohort was strong. Alongside the repertoire data, information on donor age, sex, ethnicity and CMV serostatus was compiled. High-throughput TCR immunosequencing, statistical association of individual TCRs with disease status, and machine learning were combined to predict cytomegalovirus infection status. In an earlier analysis of more than 550 of the donors, high-throughput TCR beta sequencing was used to judge whether each TCR beta V gene segment behaved as functional or pseudogenic. The study aimed to test whether signatures of past pathogen exposure could be identified by cataloging public T cell receptors. The genetic ancestry cluster associated with self-reported Caucasian donors included about four fifths of the roughly 400 genotyped donors. A later genetic analysis took genome-wide SNP genotypes for about 55% of the roughly 700 donors and used that subset as a discovery cohort. Every discovery cohort repertoire had been produced on one sequencing platform. Rather than using new phenotypic data, the later analysis identified candidate immune exposures from TCR beta sequences and from how often those sequences occurred across donors. A later analysis re-examined previously published TCR beta repertoires from more than 600 donors and added high-resolution HLA genotyping to investigate patterns of TCR occurrence. Among almost 400 genotyped donors of the cohort, an average of approximately 240,000 unique TCR beta nucleotide sequences were sequenced per donor, about a sixth of them non-productive. Class I and class II HLA loci were covered by the typing at four-digit resolution. Besides the first cohort of 500 to 700 subjects, a separate validation cohort made up of around 120 different subjects was used. Summary of the overall study and its limitations: The authors suggested that the approach could potentially be extended to other disease states and immunological phenotypes. In vitro tests confirmed that a few of the cytomegalovirus-associated TCR beta chains recognize cytomegalovirus antigens. Compared with the approximately 700-donor mean, donors in an Asian-associated ancestry cluster had fewer N-insertions in productive TCRs, according to a later genetic analysis. In an earlier analysis of about 600 of the donors, most TCR beta V segments appeared in productive rearrangements about 90% or about 30% of the time, broadly matching IMGT annotations. A further reported finding was that TCR beta sequences accurately predicted the HLA-A and HLA-B alleles for most subjects in the first cohort. The 87-base-pair reads could not distinguish some IMGT-functional V segments, including TRBV6-2 and TRBV6-3, so those segments were excluded. In a later genetic analysis, a missense DCLRE1C variant was associated with V-gene and J-gene trimming of TCR beta chains, and the association was replicated in an independent cohort. The classifier was reported to diagnose cytomegalovirus status with high specificity and sensitivity in both the original cohort and the validation cohort. A later analysis found that most CMV-associated TCR beta chains appeared HLA-restricted, with HLA associations seemingly driven largely by CMV exposure. Correlated functional status among segregating V segments might reflect linkage disequilibrium, but an unknown experimental factor could not be ruled out. Because counts were too low, some 16 rarely observed V segments, including chromosome 9 orphons, were excluded from the earlier analysis of fewer than 650 of the donors. In the study, around 160 TCR beta chains were listed as associated with cytomegalovirus. A cluster of highly shared sequence variants was judged likely to be a technical artifact of the sequencing pipeline. When HLA alleles, especially DR and DQ, strongly co-occurred, attributing TCR associations to individual alleles was difficult. In this cohort, only TCR beta chains were sequenced, and detectable features were limited by the absence of alpha or paired-chain data. Most TCR sequences were seen in very few donors, while some public TCRs were found in many individuals. According to a later analysis, parvovirus B19, influenza, CMV and Epstein-Barr virus appeared linked to several top co-occurrence clusters. Roughly uniform sequencing depth across donors was assumed in presence/absence analyses, although this assumption may not hold. Compared with equally common non-associated chains, HLA-associated TCR beta chains in a later analysis were more clonally expanded and had lower generation probabilities. CMV serostatus was the only immune exposure information available for the cohort. At a false discovery rate of 0.05, a later analysis linked under 20,000 TCR beta sequences to specific HLA alleles. Because some donors lacked HLA typing at each locus, the association tests relied only on the typed subset. In a later analysis, the rate of TCR association differed among HLA loci, with DRB1 alleles having the most associated TCRs and HLA-C alleles having the fewest.

The V end loses 1 base and the J end loses 0 bases, and a stretch of 10 bases separates them. Based on the germline V gene, the CDR1 and CDR2 sequences are MGHRA and YSYEKL. From its cysteine to its phenylalanine, the CDR3 spans 16 amino acids. CDR3 DNA only is kept here, 48 bases in frame from base 1. In total, about 650 healthy bone marrow donors made up the cohort. All cohort members were sampled while nominally healthy, although unrecorded immune exposures were likely present. The donor tested CMV seronegative, placing the donor among the 352 seronegative members of the cohort. Each donor provided a peripheral blood sample, and peripheral blood mononuclear cells were used for TCR beta sequencing. Genomic DNA was extracted from the blood cell samples with the Qiagen DNeasy Blood Extraction Kit. Libraries were constructed by the immunoSEQ multiplex PCR assay. The multiplex PCR relied on a mix of 60 forward primers for TCR Vbeta segments and 13 reverse primers for TCR Jbeta segments. A multiplex PCR assay on genomic DNA amplified the CDR3 region of rearranged TCR beta genes. On the Illumina HiSeq System, the amplified TCR beta libraries were sequenced as 87-base-pair reads. The paper's processing steps were these. In a later analysis, some 80 million unique TCR beta chains were counted across the approximately 640 repertoires, and around 10 million of these chains were shared by at least two donors. Raw reads were error-corrected and collapsed into unique sequences with a nearest-neighbor algorithm that merged closely related sequences to remove PCR and sequencing errors. V, D and J gene segments were assigned by aligning CDR3 sequences to IMGT reference sequences. For a sequence to be retained, at least a six-nucleotide match to both a V gene segment and a J gene segment was required. A rearrangement counted as productive if the CDR3 had no stop codons and remained in frame with V and J, and every other rearrangement counted as non-productive. CDR3 was defined according to IMGT convention as the region running from the second conserved V-encoded cysteine to the conserved J-encoded phenylalanine. The earlier analysis of some 580 of the donors excluded any sequence lacking an unambiguous match to a single V gene segment. In an earlier analysis of 587 of the donors, a V segment was called functional when productive rearrangements were above 56.7%, and segregating when the standard deviation between donors exceeded 5%. A statistical classification framework was built for diagnosing cytomegalovirus status from the catalog of TCR beta chain sequences. In a later analysis, V and J genes were assigned by comparing TCR nucleotide sequences against IMGT/GENE-DB human TR gene sequences. Using the TCRdist pipeline, a later analysis assigned CDR3 sequences along with most-parsimonious VDJ recombination scenarios. In a later analysis, every TCR beta chain was defined by the combination of its CDR3 amino acid sequence and its V-gene family, and reads without a unique V-gene family were dropped. To address suspected cross-contamination and a sequencing artifact, a later analysis removed approximately 590 highly shared, low-generation-probability nucleotide sequences. In a later analysis, a clonal expansion index was calculated for each public chain from normalized within-repertoire ranks of inferred template counts. A later analysis computed generation probabilities with a VDJ recombination model fitted to out-of-frame rearrangements, and checked the results against IGoR. In a later analysis, TCR-TCR, TCR-HLA and TCR-CMV co-occurrence was scored with hypergeometric tests, and a repertoire-size bias correction was applied to TCR pairs. To estimate false discovery rates, a later analysis permuted the HLA or CMV assignments 20 times. In a later analysis, co-occurring TCRs were grouped using DBSCAN, with TCRdist sequence similarity added in when clustering inside HLA-allele-positive subsets. For co-occurrence clustering, repertoires with fewer than 30,000 or more than 120,000 public chains were excluded, along with roughly 5 repertoires with anomalous nucleotide sharing. In its TCRdb copy, this immuneACCESS table keeps in-frame sequences only and misses some clones. Where compared with another copy, unresolved V genes explain less than half of these, and the others have no known cause. That table furnishes V, J and clone size, whereas the DNA furnished D and trimming. In this sample the table shows 150,000 to 200,000 clones, approximately 80% of which occur a single time. About 2.5% of the sample comes from the top ten.

The sample comprised PBMCs. This TCR was sampled from a woman in her 50s in good health and CMV-seronegative. Recombination linked TRBV4-1 to TRBJ2-1; the D gene cannot be resolved reliably. The CDR3 sequence is CASSQGSSNSYNEQFF. DNA sequence: TGCGCCAGCAGCCAAGGTTCCAGTAACTCCTACAATGAGCAGTTCTTC.